This entry lists 2 T cell receptor beta chains sequenced from one sample in a study of blood T cells in healthy people across ages. PCR was performed a second time for 7 to 11 cycles using a sample-barcoded 5' primer and a J-beta primer mix. TCRdb passed the 5' RACE reads through MiXCR, listing each CDR3 protein once. The sample holds 730,000 or so distinct CDR3 sequences, roughly 41% seen once. Source material: blood. These receptors came from a man at least 80 years old in good health.

J is TRBJ2-7 and V is TRBV12-3 or TRBV12-4, with TRBD1 matching over 7 bases. V was clipped by 6 bases and J by 7 bases; unmatched bases: 6. CDR3 length: 12 residues. The CDR3 region has the DNA TGTGCCAGCAGGGACAGGCTCAATGAGCAGTACTTC. This translates into CASRDRLNEQYF.

A note on this clonotype: One base away lies a much larger clone, so this may be a sequencing read error. V is TRBV5-6 and J is TRBJ1-2; D is unresolved. Germline CDR1 reads SGHDT; CDR2 reads YYEEEE. The CDR3 covers 14 residues. CDR3 loop: CASSQMPLNCGYTF. As DNA, the CDR3 is TGTGCCAGCAGCCAGATGCCCCTTAACTGTGGCTACACCTTC. The full variable domain, completed using reference TRBV5-6 and TRBJ1-2, is DAGVTQSPTHLIKTRGQQVTLRCSPKSGHDTVSWYQQALGQGPQFIFQYYEEEERQRGNFPDRFSGHQFPNYSSELNVNALLLGDSALYLCASSQMPLNCGYTFGSGTRLTVV.